The subject of this entry is one T cell receptor beta chain. The germline V gene has CDR1 SQVTM and CDR2 ANQGSEA. The CDR3 extends over 14 amino acids. V lost 4 bases and J 0 bases, leaving 9 bases between the germline ends. This sample was included in a study of CD8 T cells in Susac syndrome. The RNA, about 0.45 to 1 ug, was put through reverse transcription using random hexamers. One entry per CDR3 protein, called by TCRdb with MiXCR from the immunoSEQ multiplex PCR reads. The data hold approximately 190,000 distinct CDR3 sequences, with roughly 96% observed a single time. The material sequenced was CD4+ T cells from PBMCs. The sequence derives from a human donor with multiple sclerosis. J is TRBJ2-2 and V is TRBV29-1, with D perhaps TRBD1 (6 bases). DNA for the CDR3: TGCAGCGTTGGGGCAGGGGCGAACACCGGGGAGCTGTTTTTT. Encoded protein: CSVGAGANTGELFF.